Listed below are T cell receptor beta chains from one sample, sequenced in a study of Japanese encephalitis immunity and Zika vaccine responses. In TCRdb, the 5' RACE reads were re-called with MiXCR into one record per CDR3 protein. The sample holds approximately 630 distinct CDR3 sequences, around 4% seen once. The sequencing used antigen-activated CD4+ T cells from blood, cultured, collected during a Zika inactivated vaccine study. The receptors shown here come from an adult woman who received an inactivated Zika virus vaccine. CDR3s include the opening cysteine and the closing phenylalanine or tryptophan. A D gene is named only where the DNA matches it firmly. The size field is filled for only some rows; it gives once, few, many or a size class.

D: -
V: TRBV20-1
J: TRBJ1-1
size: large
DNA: TGCAGTGCTAGAGACCCGAACACTGAAGCTTTCTTT
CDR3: CSARDPNTEAFF

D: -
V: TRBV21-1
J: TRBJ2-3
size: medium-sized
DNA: TGTGCCAGCAGCAAAGTGGGGCGGGGGTTTGCAGATACGCAGTATTTT
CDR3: CASSKVGRGFADTQYF

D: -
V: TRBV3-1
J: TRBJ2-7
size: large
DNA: TGTGCCAGCAGCCAAGGGACCGGACCTACGAGGCAGTACTTC
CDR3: CASSQGTGPTRQYF

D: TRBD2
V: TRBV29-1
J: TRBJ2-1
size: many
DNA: TGCAGCGATTCTCCCTCTAGCGGGAATGAGCAGTTCTTC
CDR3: CSDSPSSGNEQFF

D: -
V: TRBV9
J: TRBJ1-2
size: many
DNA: TGTGCCAGCAGCGTTGGCGGGGCGAACTATGGCTACACCTTC
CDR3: CASSVGGANYGYTF

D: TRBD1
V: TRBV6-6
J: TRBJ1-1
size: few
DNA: TGTGCCAGCACTTGGGGGACAGTTTGGACTGAAGCTTTCTTT
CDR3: CASTWGTVWTEAFF

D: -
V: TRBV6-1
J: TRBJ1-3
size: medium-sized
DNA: TGTGCCAGCAGTGAAAAGGGAGATCAGGGAAACACCATATATTTT
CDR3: CASSEKGDQGNTIYF

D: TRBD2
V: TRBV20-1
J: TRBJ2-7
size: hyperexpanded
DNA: TGCAGTGCTGGATTCACACTAGCGGTTTTCTACGAGCAGTACTTC
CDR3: CSAGFTLAVFYEQYF

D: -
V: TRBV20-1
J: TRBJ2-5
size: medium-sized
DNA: TGCAGTGCTAGAGTGGCTAGCGTCCAAGAGACCCAGTACTTC
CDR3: CSARVASVQETQYF

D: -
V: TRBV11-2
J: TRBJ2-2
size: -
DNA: TGTGCCAGCAGCTTAGAACTTTACACCGGGGAGCTGTTTTTT
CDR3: CASSLELYTGELFF

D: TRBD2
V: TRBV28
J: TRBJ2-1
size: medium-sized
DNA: TGTGCCAGCAGTTTCCCCCTTAGCGGGAGCAGCTCCTACAATGAGCAGTTCTTC
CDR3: CASSFPLSGSSSYNEQFF

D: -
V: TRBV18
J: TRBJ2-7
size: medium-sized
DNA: TGTGCCAGCTCACTTGGGACCTACGAGCAGTACTTC
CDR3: CASSLGTYEQYF

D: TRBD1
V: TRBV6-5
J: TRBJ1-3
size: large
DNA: TGTGCCAGCAGTAACAGGGGGCGGAACACCATATATTTT
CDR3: CASSNRGRNTIYF

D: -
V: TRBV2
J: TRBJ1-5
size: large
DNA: TGTGCCAGCAGTGAGCAGGGCTCGCAGCCCCAGCATTTT
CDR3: CASSEQGSQPQHF

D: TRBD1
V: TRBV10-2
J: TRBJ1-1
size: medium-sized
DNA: TGCGCCAGCGGAACAGGGGCGGACACTGAAGCTTTCTTT
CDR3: CASGTGADTEAFF

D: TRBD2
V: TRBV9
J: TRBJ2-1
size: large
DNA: TGTGCCAGCAGCGTAAGGAGCGGGAGGTCCGGGGGCTCCTACAATGAGCAGTTCTTC
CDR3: CASSVRSGRSGGSYNEQFF

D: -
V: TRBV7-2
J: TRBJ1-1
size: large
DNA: TGTGCCAGCAGCTTAGCGCTGCAGGGAGGTGAAGCTTTCTTT
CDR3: CASSLALQGGEAFF

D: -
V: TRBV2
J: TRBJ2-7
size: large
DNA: TGTGCCAGCAGTGTGGGGCAGTCTACCTACGAGCAGTACTTC
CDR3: CASSVGQSTYEQYF

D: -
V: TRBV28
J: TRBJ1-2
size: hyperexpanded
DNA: TGTGCCAGCAGTTTGGGCCCAGGGCGGAATGGCTACACCTTC
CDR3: CASSLGPGRNGYTF

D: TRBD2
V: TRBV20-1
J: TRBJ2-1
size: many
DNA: TGCAGTGCTAGAGATCGGGGGGTATACAATGAGCAGTTCTTC
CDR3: CSARDRGVYNEQFF

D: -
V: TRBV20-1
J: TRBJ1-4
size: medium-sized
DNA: TGCAGTGCTCCATCGGGGGGTGGACGGTATGAAAAACTGTTTTTT
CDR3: CSAPSGGGRYEKLFF

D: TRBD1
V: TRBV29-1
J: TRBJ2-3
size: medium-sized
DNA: TGCAGCGTTGAACCCAGGGGGCCCTCAGATACGCAGTATTTT
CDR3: CSVEPRGPSDTQYF

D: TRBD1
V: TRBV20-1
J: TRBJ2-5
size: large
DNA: TGCAGTGAGGGGGCGCGACAAGAGACCCAGTACTTC
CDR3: CSEGARQETQYF

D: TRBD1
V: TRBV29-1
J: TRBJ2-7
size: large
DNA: TGCAGCGTTGAGACAGGGGTCGGAGACGAGCAGTACTTC
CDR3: CSVETGVGDEQYF

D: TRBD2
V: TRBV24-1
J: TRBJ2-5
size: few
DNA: TGTGCCACCAGTGATAGGCTCGGGAGCGGGGGGCTCCAAGAGACCCAGTACTTC
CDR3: CATSDRLGSGGLQETQYF

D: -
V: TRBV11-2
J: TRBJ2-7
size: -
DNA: TGTGCCAGCAGCTTAGATCTCTACGAGCAGTACTTC
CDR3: CASSLDLYEQYF

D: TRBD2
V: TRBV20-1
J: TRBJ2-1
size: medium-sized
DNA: TGCAGTGCTAGAGATTTAGCGGGAGGGGGGGGTTGGAGAAATGAGCAGTTCTTC
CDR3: CSARDLAGGGGWRNEQFF

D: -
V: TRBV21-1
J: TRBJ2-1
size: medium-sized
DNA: TGTGCCAGCAGCAAAGGACAGGGGCCTTCCTACAATGAGCAGTTCTTC
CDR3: CASSKGQGPSYNEQFF

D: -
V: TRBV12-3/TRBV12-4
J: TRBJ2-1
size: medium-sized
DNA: TGTGCCAGCAGGGGATCCTCCGTGGGGGCGAGGAATGAGCAGTTCTTC
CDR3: CASRGSSVGARNEQFF

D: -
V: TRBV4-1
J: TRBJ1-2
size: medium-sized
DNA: TGCGCCAGCAGCCCTAGGCGGGTGGGGGCAGTTATCTATGGCTACACCTTC
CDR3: CASSPRRVGAVIYGYTF

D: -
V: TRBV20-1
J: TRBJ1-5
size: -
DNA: TGCAGTGCGCTCCCAGGGGCCAATCAGCCCCAGCATTTT
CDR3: CSALPGANQPQHF

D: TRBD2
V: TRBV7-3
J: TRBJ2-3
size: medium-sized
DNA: TGTGCCAGCAGCCTGGGACTAGCGGGAGGAGATACGCAGTATTTT
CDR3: CASSLGLAGGDTQYF

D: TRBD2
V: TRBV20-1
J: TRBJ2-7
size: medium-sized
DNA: TGCAGTGCTCAACGCGGAGGGACTAGCGGCTACGAGCAGTACTTC
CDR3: CSAQRGGTSGYEQYF

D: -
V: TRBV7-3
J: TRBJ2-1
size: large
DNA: TGTGCCAGCAGCTTAAAAACCTCCGGCAATGAGCAGTTCTTC
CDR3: CASSLKTSGNEQFF

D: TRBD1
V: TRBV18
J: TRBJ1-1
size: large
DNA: TGTGCCAGCTCACCCACAGGGGGCGGAGGCACTGAAGCTTTCTTT
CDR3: CASSPTGGGGTEAFF

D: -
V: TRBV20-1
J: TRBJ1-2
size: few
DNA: TGCAGTGCTAACGGTCCCAAACACTATGGCTACACCTTC
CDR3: CSANGPKHYGYTF